A single sample gave rise to the 5 T cell receptor beta chains below, sequenced in a study of neurological immune-mediated disorders. This sample's time point: longitudinal time-point 3. TCRdb passed the 5' RACE reads through MiXCR, listing each CDR3 protein once. Of roughly 45,000 distinct CDR3 sequences listed, 13% are singletons. The sample comprised PBMCs. All receptors derive from a man aged 30 to 45 in good health.

This clonotype was counted ten times or more. V gene TRBV27 combines with J gene TRBJ2-7; 9 nucleotides line up with TRBD2. Germline V gene sequence: CDR1 MNHEY, CDR2 SMNVEV (reference sequence). This CDR3 spans 13 amino acids. The J segment lost 2 bases and the V segment lost 6 bases, leaving 2 bases of the junction unmatched. CDR3 sequence: CASRRLAAYEQYF. CDR3 nucleotide sequence: TGTGCCAGCAGACGACTAGCGGCCTACGAGCAGTACTTC.

This clonotype was recorded many times. The chain links TRBV7-2 to TRBJ2-1, with 8 bases aligning to TRBD2. Trimming at V came to 5 bases and at J to 2 bases, leaving 8 bases not matched to a gene. Per germline, CDR1 SGHTA and CDR2 FQGNSA. This CDR3 has 16 amino acids. In DNA, the CDR3 is TGTGCCAGCAGCGAAGTTAGCGGGAAGGCCTACAATGAGCAGTTCTTC. Translation: CASSEVSGKAYNEQFF.

This clonotype was detected a few times. The V and J genes are TRBV27 and TRBJ2-1; 7 bases align to TRBD1. The germline V gene has CDR1 MNHEY and CDR2 SMNVEV (reference sequence). The V gene end was trimmed by 6 bases and the J gene end by 2 bases; junction bases not matched to a gene: 7. The CDR3 extends over 15 amino acids. CDR3 bases: TGTGCCAGCAGACCCAGGGGGTCACCCTACAATGAGCAGTTCTTC. As protein: CASRPRGSPYNEQFF.

At least ten counts were recorded for this clonotype. This chain links TRBV6-5 with TRBJ2-1; D may be TRBD2 (5 bases). Trimming pared 0 bases from V and 0 bases from J, leaving 9 bases between. The CDR3 has 16 residues. In germline, CDR1 is MNHEY, CDR2 SVGAGI. The CDR3 nucleotides are TGTGCCAGCAGTTACTCGGAGGTACCCTCCTACAATGAGCAGTTCTTC. This translates into CASSYSEVPSYNEQFF.

In the case of this clonotype: Possible read error: a much larger clone is one base away. The V gene is TRBV28, the J gene TRBJ2-7; possibly TRBD2 for D (6 bases). The CDR3 covers 14 residues. Germline V gene sequence: CDR1 MDHEN, CDR2 SYDVKM. V shed 6 bases and J shed 9 bases, with 21 bases lying between them. In DNA form, the CDR3 reads TGTGCCAGCAGAACCGGGAATAGCGGCGGCGGGCAGTACTTC. Protein sequence: CASRTGNSGGGQYF. The full variable domain, with the rest looked up from reference TRBV28 and TRBJ2-7, is DVKVTQSSRYLVKRTGEKVFLECVQDMDHENMFWYRQDPGLGLRLIYFSYDVKMKEKGDIPEGYSVSREKKERFSLILESASTNQTSMYLCASRTGNSGGGQYFGPGTRLTVT.